This is a list of T cell receptor beta chains from one sample in a study of technical replicates of blood from several donors. Profiling relied on immunoSEQ multiplex PCR, and the TCRdb table lists in-frame clones only, not all of them. Of 15,000 to 20,000 clones in the sample, roughly 89% were seen once. Sequencing used PBMCs. Every receptor here comes from a human donor in good health. The CDR3 runs from the conserved cysteine through the conserved F or W. The D gene is left open where the match is weak. Only part of the rows carry a size: once, few, many, or a class if the clone is expanded.

cdr3_nt	cdr3_aa	clone_size	j_call	v_call	d_call
TGTGCCAGCAGTGAAGAACTAGCGGGATCCTACGAGCAGTACTTC	CASSEELAGSYEQYF	NA	TRBJ2-7	TRBV6-1	TRBD2
TGTGCCAGCAGCCCCGGACAACCCAATCAGCCCCAGCATTTT	CASSPGQPNQPQHF	NA	TRBJ1-5	TRBV5-8	NA
TGTGCCAGCAGGTCCACGACAGGGGGCAATCAGCCCCAGCATTTT	CASRSTTGGNQPQHF	NA	TRBJ1-5	TRBV27	TRBD1
TGCGCCAGCAGCAGGGGGACGTCCTCGGGAGCTTTCTTT	CASSRGTSSGAFF	NA	TRBJ1-1	TRBV5-1	NA
TGTGCCAGCAGCTTAAGCTATGAGCAGTTCTTC	CASSLSYEQFF	NA	TRBJ2-1	TRBV7-9	NA
TGTGCCAGCAGGGCCGAACAGGGTGGGTCCTACGAGCAGTACTTC	CASRAEQGGSYEQYF	once	TRBJ2-7	TRBV7-8	NA
TGCGCCAGCAGCGAGGGGCAGGGAGCGGGAGGAAAACTGTTTTTT	CASSEGQGAGGKLFF	NA	TRBJ1-4	TRBV5-1	NA
TGTGCCAGCAGCTTAGACTTAGCGGGAGGGACAGATACGCAGTATTTT	CASSLDLAGGTDTQYF	once	TRBJ2-3	TRBV11-2	TRBD2
TGTGCCAGCAGCCAAGATCCCGCGGGAGTGGTCTACGAGCAGTACTTC	CASSQDPAGVVYEQYF	NA	TRBJ2-7	TRBV14	TRBD2
TGTGCCAGCAGCTTAGCCAAGGAGGTTCAGCAGTACTTC	CASSLAKEVQQYF	NA	TRBJ2-4	TRBV7-9	NA
TGTGCCAGCAGTGACCCCCCCCGGGGAAAAAATCAGCCCCAGCATTTT	CASSDPPRGKNQPQHF	NA	TRBJ1-5	TRBV25-1	NA
TGTGCCAGCAGTTACTCAGGCGGGAGAGCCCAAAATGAGCAGTTCTTC	CASSYSGGRAQNEQFF	NA	TRBJ2-1	TRBV6-5	TRBD2